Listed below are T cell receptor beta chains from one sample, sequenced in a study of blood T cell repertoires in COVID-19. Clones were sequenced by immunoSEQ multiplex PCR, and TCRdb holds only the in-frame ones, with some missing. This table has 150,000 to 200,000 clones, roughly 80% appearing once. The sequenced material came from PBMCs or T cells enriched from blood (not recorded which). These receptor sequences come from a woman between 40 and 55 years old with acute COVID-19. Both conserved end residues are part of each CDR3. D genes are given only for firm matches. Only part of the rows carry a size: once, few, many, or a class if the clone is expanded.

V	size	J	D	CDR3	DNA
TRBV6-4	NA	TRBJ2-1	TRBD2	CASTEAPGTSGYNEQFF	TGTGCCAGCACCGAGGCCCCCGGGACTAGCGGATACAATGAGCAGTTCTTC
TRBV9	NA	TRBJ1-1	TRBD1	CASSVALDLLGDRGKAFF	TGTGCCAGCAGCGTAGCTCTGGACCTCCTGGGGGACAGGGGGAAAGCTTTCTTT
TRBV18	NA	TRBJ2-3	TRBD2	CASSPLREATDTQYF	TGTGCCAGCTCACCACTGCGGGAGGCCACAGATACGCAGTATTTT
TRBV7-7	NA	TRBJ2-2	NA	CASSLNVAQNTGELFF	TGTGCTAGCAGCTTAAACGTAGCGCAGAACACCGGGGAGCTGTTTTTT
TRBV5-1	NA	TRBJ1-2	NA	CASSSEGGASGYTF	TGCGCCAGCAGCTCCGAAGGAGGGGCGAGTGGCTACACCTTC
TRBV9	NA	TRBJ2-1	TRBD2	CASSVDGAGGSYEQFF	TGTGCCAGCAGCGTAGACGGGGCGGGAGGGTCCTATGAGCAGTTCTTC
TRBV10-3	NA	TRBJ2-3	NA	CAIRGGSTDTQYF	TGTGCCATCAGGGGCGGGAGCACAGATACGCAGTATTTT
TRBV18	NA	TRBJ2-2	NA	CASSPPLGATNTGELFF	TGTGCCAGCTCACCACCTCTGGGGGCTACGAACACCGGGGAGCTGTTTTTT
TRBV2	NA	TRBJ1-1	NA	CASNIREGAEAFF	TGTGCCAGCAATATCAGAGAGGGGGCTGAAGCTTTCTTT
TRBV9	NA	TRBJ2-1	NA	CASSVARRGNEQFF	TGTGCCAGCAGCGTAGCTAGAAGGGGAAATGAGCAGTTCTTC
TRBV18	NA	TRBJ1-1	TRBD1	CASSWTGNTEAFF	TGTGCCAGCTCATGGACAGGGAACACTGAAGCTTTCTTT
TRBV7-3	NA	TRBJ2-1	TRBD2	CASSFSGGGPNEQFF	TGTGCCAGCAGCTTCTCCGGGGGAGGGCCAAATGAGCAGTTCTTC
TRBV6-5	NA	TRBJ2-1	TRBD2	CASPGGGLRTGEQFF	TGTGCCTCCCCGGGCGGGGGGCTTCGAACGGGGGAGCAGTTCTTC
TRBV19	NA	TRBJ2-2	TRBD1	CASRRDRVTGELFF	TGTGCCAGTAGGCGGGACAGGGTCACCGGGGAGCTGTTTTTT
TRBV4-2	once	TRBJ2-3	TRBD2	CASSQVGRGGRGSDTQYF	TGTGCCAGCAGCCAAGTGGGTCGTGGCGGGAGGGGTTCAGATACGCAGTATTTT
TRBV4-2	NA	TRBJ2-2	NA	CASSQGGRGADYPTGELFF	TGTGCCAGCAGCCAAGGGGGTCGGGGAGCGGACTACCCCACCGGGGAGCTGTTTTTT
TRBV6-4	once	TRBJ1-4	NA	CASSDSISGVANEKLFF	TGTGCCAGCAGTGACTCGATTTCAGGGGTGGCTAATGAAAAACTGTTTTTT
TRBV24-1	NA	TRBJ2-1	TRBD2	CATSDPGLAEQFF	TGTGCCACCAGTGACCCCGGACTAGCTGAGCAGTTCTTC
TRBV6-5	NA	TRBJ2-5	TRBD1	CATLYRGKEETQYF	TGTGCCACCCTGTACAGGGGGAAGGAAGAGACCCAGTACTTC
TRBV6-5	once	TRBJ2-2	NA	CASTQGNTGELFF	TGTGCCAGTACCCAGGGAAACACCGGGGAGCTGTTTTTT
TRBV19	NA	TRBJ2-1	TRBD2	CASSTSSGSLYNEQFF	TGTGCCAGTAGTACCTCTAGCGGGTCATTATACAATGAGCAGTTCTTC
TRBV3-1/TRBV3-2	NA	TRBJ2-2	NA	CASSQVPSANTGELFF	TGTGCCAGCAGCCAAGTCCCTAGCGCGAACACCGGGGAGCTGTTTTTT
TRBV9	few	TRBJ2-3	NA	CASSIGLLTDTQYF	TGTGCCAGCAGCATAGGGCTGCTCACAGATACGCAGTATTTT
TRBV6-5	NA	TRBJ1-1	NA	CASSYLLGETEAFF	TGTGCCAGCAGTTACTTGCTCGGGGAGACTGAAGCTTTCTTT
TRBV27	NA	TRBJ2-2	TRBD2	CASSLSWTSGRKTGELFF	TGTGCCAGCAGTTTATCTTGGACTAGCGGGAGGAAAACCGGGGAGCTGTTTTTT
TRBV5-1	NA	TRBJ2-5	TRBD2	CASSSGQGTSGRETQYF	TGCGCCAGCAGCTCCGGACAGGGGACTAGCGGGAGAGAGACCCAGTACTTC
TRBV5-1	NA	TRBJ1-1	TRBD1	CASVEQGTTEAFF	TGCGCCAGCGTTGAACAGGGGACGACTGAAGCTTTCTTT
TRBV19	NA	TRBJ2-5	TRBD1	CASSDRGWVETQYF	TGTGCCAGTAGTGACAGGGGTTGGGTGGAGACCCAGTACTTC
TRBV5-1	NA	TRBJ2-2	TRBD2	CASSLAGGPGTGELFF	TGCGCCAGCAGCTTGGCGGGAGGGCCGGGCACCGGGGAGCTGTTTTTT
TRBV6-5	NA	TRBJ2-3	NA	CASRGVSTDTQYF	TGTGCCAGCAGAGGGGTGAGCACAGATACGCAGTATTTT
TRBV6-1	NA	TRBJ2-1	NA	CASSVFPGDSSYNEQFF	TGTGCCAGCAGTGTATTTCCGGGTGATAGCTCCTACAATGAGCAGTTCTTC
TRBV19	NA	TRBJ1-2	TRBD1	CASSIGDRLYGYTF	TGTGCCAGTAGTATCGGGGACAGACTCTATGGCTACACCTTC
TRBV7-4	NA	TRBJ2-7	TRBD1	CASSQGQGPRKGAFSSYEQYF	TGTGCCAGCAGCCAGGGACAGGGGCCCCGAAAAGGGGCGTTCAGCTCCTACGAGCAGTACTTC
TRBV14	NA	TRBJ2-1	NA	CASSQGGVEQFF	TGTGCCAGCAGCCAAGGAGGCGTTGAGCAGTTCTTC
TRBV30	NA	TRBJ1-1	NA	CAWGRGNTEAFF	TGTGCCTGGGGGAGGGGGAACACTGAAGCTTTCTTT
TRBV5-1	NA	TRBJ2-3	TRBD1	CASSSRDSKTDTQYF	TGCGCCAGCAGCTCCCGGGACAGTAAGACAGATACGCAGTATTTT
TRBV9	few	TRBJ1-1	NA	CASSTDSSLLGAFF	TGTGCCAGCAGCACCGACAGTAGCTTGCTGGGGGCTTTCTTT
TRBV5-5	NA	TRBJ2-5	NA	CASSGERALETQYF	TGTGCCAGCAGCGGAGAGAGGGCTTTGGAGACCCAGTACTTC
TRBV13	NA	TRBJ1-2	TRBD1	CASSTQGQGYGYTF	TGTGCCAGCAGCACTCAGGGACAGGGCTATGGCTACACCTTC
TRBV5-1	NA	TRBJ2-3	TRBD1	CASTRQGEGTDTQYF	TGCGCCAGCACCCGACAGGGAGAGGGCACAGATACGCAGTATTTT
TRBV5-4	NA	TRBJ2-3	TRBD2	CASSSTSGSGNTQYF	TGTGCCAGCAGTTCCACTAGCGGGAGTGGGAATACGCAGTATTTT
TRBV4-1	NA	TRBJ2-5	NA	CASSQVAGAGKETQYF	TGCGCCAGCAGCCAAGTTGCGGGCGCTGGAAAGGAGACCCAGTACTTC
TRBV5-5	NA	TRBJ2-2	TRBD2	CASSGTREKTGELFF	TGTGCCAGCAGCGGAACGCGGGAGAAGACCGGGGAGCTGTTTTTT
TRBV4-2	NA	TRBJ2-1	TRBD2	CASSQETSGSYNEQFF	TGTGCCAGCAGCCAAGAGACTAGCGGGAGCTACAATGAGCAGTTCTTC
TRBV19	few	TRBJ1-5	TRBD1	CASSLAGTGALGSNQPQHF	TGTGCCAGTAGTCTGGCCGGGACAGGGGCTTTAGGTAGCAATCAGCCCCAGCATTTT
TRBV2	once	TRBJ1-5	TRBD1	CASSRTGGTQPQHF	TGTGCCAGCAGTCGTACAGGGGGCACTCAGCCCCAGCATTTT
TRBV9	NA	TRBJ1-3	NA	CASSGAAGNTIYF	TGTGCCAGCAGTGGGGCGGCTGGAAACACCATATATTTT
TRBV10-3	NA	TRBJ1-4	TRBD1	CAIRSTGPNEKLFF	TGTGCCATCAGATCGACAGGGCCTAATGAAAAACTGTTTTTT
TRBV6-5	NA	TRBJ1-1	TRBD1	CASRQGSQNTEAFF	TGTGCCAGTCGACAGGGATCTCAGAACACTGAAGCTTTCTTT
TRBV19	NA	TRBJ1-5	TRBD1	CASSRGRGERQPQHF	TGTGCCAGTTCGAGGGGGCGAGGGGAGCGGCAGCCCCAGCATTTT
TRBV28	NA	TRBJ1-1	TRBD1	CASSFGVRGPGGTEAFF	TGTGCCAGCAGTTTTGGGGTCAGGGGGCCAGGTGGCACTGAAGCTTTCTTT
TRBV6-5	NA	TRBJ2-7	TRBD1	CASSPGTGVGYEQYF	TGTGCCAGCAGCCCAGGGACAGGTGTGGGGTACGAGCAGTACTTC
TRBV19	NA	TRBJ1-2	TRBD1	CASTGTDTYGYTF	TGTGCCAGCACTGGGACAGATACCTATGGCTACACCTTC
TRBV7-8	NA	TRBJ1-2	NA	CASSLMGGSNGYTF	TGTGCCAGCAGCTTAATGGGGGGGAGCAACGGCTACACCTTC